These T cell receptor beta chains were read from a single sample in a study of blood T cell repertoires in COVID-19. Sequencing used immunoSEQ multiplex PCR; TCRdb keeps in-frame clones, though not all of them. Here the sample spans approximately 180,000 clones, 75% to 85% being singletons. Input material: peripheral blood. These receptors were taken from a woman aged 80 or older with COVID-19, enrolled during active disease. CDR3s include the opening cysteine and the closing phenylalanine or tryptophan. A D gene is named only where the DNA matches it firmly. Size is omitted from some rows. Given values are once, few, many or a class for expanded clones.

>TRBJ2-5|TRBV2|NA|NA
TGTGCCAGCAGTGAGGTCTACAGTCAGGAGACCCAGTACTTC
CASSEVYSQETQYF
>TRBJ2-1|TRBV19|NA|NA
TGTGCCAGTAGTATAACAGGGTGGGAGCAGTTCTTC
CASSITGWEQFF
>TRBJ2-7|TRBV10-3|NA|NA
TGTGCCACCCTCACAGGGTACGAGCAGTACTTC
CATLTGYEQYF
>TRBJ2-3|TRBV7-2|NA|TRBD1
TGTGCCAGCAGCTTACAGGGGGTGAATGCAGATACGCAGTATTTT
CASSLQGVNADTQYF
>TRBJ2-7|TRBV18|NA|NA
TGTGCCAGCTCACCAGTACTTACCAACGAGCAGTACTTC
CASSPVLTNEQYF
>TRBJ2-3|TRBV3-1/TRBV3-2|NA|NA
TGTGCCAGCAGCAAAAGGTCTGCGCGGGGCACAGATACGCAGTATTTT
CASSKRSARGTDTQYF
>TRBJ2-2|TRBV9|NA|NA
TGTGCCAGCAGCGTATACGGGGTTAACACCGGGGAGCTGTTTTTT
CASSVYGVNTGELFF
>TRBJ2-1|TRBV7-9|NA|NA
TGTGCCAGCAGCTTAGGTCTGGGGGCGAGGAATGAGCAGTTCTTC
CASSLGLGARNEQFF
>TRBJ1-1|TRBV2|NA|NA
TGTGCCAGCATCACCCAGGGGAACACTGAAGCTTTCTTT
CASITQGNTEAFF
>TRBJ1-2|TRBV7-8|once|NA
TGTGCCAGCAGTAAACAGGGTATCGGAACTAACTATGGCTACACCTTC
CASSKQGIGTNYGYTF
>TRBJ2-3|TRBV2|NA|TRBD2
TGTGCCAGCAGACGACTAGCGGCCCTTACAGATACGCAGTATTTT
CASRRLAALTDTQYF
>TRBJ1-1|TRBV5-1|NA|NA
TGCGCCAGCAGCTTGGGGCAGCGGGAAGCTTTCTTT
CASSLGQREAFF
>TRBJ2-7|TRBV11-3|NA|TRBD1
TGTGCCAGCAGCGCCACAGGGGCCGGCTCCTACGAGCAGTACTTC
CASSATGAGSYEQYF
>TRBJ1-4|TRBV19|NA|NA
TGTGCCTCCTCCCCCGCAACTAATGAAAAACTGTTTTTT
CASSPATNEKLFF
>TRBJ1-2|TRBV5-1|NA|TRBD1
TGCGCCAGCAGCTTGGGACAGGGGGCAGATGGCTACACCTTC
CASSLGQGADGYTF
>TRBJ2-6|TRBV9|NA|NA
TGTGCCAGCAGCGTAGTACAGGGTCCCACCTCTGGGGCCAACGTCCTGACTTTC
CASSVVQGPTSGANVLTF
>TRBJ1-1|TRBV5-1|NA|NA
TGCGCCAGCAGCTTGGACCAGGTAGGAGCTTTCTTT
CASSLDQVGAFF
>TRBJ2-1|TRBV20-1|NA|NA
TGCAGTGCTTACGCGGGCAATGAGCAGTTCTTC
CSAYAGNEQFF
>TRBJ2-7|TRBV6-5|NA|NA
TGTGCCAGCAGTTACAGGAGACAGGTCCAGGGCTACGAGCAGTACTTC
CASSYRRQVQGYEQYF
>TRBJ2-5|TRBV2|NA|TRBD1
TGTGCCAGCAGTGACCCCAGACAGGGTTTAGAGACCCAGTACTTC
CASSDPRQGLETQYF
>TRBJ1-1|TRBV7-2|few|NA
TGTGCCAGCAGCTTAGCGCGGGACGGTGAAGCTTTCTTT
CASSLARDGEAFF
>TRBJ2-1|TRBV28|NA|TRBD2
TGTGCCAGCAGTTCACCTGGTCCTAGCGGGAGGAATGAGCAGTTCTTC
CASSSPGPSGRNEQFF
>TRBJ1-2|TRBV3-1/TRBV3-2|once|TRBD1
TGTGCCAGCAGCCCCACGGACAGGGACCATTATGGCTACACCTTC
CASSPTDRDHYGYTF
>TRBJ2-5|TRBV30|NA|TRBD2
TGTGCTTTGGAGGGCCTAGCGGGGAACCAAGAGACCCAGTACTTC
CALEGLAGNQETQYF